Here is one T cell receptor beta chain with its context. This sample was included in a study of blood T cell repertoires in COVID-19. Measured with immunoSEQ multiplex PCR; TCRdb has only the in-frame clones, and not every one. Of about 430,000 clones in the sample, around nine tenths were seen once. Germline CDR1 is SGDLS and CDR2 is YYNGEE. The trim removed 0 bases at V and 1 base at J, leaving 2 bases unmatched. The CDR3 is 16 residues long. The sequenced sample consisted of PBMCs or T cells enriched from blood (not recorded which). The TCR sequence derives from a woman aged 18 to 35 who had been exposed to COVID-19. The V and J genes are TRBV9 and TRBJ2-2; 8 nucleotides match TRBD2. CDR3 in amino acids: CASSVGSGVNTGELFF. CDR3 in DNA: TGTGCCAGCAGCGTAGGTAGCGGGGTGAACACCGGGGAGCTGTTTTTT.